The T cell receptor beta chain described here comes from a study of PD-1 blockade in classical Hodgkin lymphoma. Whole-study findings and limits: Complete responders started with a diversity level that resembled newly diagnosed patients at baseline. At C4D1, TCR diversity had climbed significantly for CD4+ cells, though not for CD8+ cells. Patients excluded were those beginning nivolumab under 1 year after ASCT.

Trimming pared 4 bases from V and 8 bases from J, leaving 12 bases between. Germline V gives CDR1 SEHNR, CDR2 FQNEAQ (reference sequence). The CDR3 consists of 13 residues. As to this clone: Its specificity is not known.

The method was immunoSEQ multiplex PCR; TCRdb's version includes in-frame clones alone and lacks a portion of them. The sample includes about 4,000 clones, 71% of them seen just once. Relapse after autologous stem cell transplantation occurred in every patient, and brentuximab vedotin exposure varied. Complete response, partial response or progressive disease made up the best responses. The starting material was peripheral blood mononuclear cells (PBMCs), obtained at baseline. The chain uses TRBV7-9 and TRBJ1-3; D possibly corresponds to TRBD1 (5 bases). This TCR was recovered from a human donor with classical Hodgkin lymphoma. The CDR3 DNA follows: TGTGCCAGCAGCTCCCGGGACCGGTACACCATATATTTT. This translates into CASSSRDRYTIYF.